This TCR beta chain was documented in a study of Graves' ophthalmopathy and Graves' hyperthyroidism. Overall study findings and caveats: Blood also held most thyroid clonotypes expanded above 0.001 frequency.

RNA transcripts provided the template for amplifying TCR beta CDR3 regions. First-round RT-PCR used HTBI primers; second-round multiplex PCR followed. Via MiXCR, TCRdb re-called the multiplex PCR reads, giving one row per CDR3 protein. The sample lists fewer than 600,000 distinct CDR3 sequences, about 15% occurring once. Germline CDR1 GTSNPN, CDR2 SVGIG (reference sequence). V gave up 2 bases and J gave up 1 base, with 12 bases separating them. This CDR3 is 14 amino acids long. Turning to this clonotype: The antigen is unknown. It may be a read error: a sequence one base away is much more abundant.

Sequenced input: blood. This chain links TRBV30 with TRBJ2-7; D may match TRBD1 or TRBD2 (6 bases each). The sequence was collected from a woman in her thirties with Graves' ophthalmopathy. CDR3 in amino acids: CAWSMGGTSYEQYF. For the CDR3, the DNA is TGTGCCTGGAGTATGGGGGGCACATCCTACGAGCAGTACTTC.